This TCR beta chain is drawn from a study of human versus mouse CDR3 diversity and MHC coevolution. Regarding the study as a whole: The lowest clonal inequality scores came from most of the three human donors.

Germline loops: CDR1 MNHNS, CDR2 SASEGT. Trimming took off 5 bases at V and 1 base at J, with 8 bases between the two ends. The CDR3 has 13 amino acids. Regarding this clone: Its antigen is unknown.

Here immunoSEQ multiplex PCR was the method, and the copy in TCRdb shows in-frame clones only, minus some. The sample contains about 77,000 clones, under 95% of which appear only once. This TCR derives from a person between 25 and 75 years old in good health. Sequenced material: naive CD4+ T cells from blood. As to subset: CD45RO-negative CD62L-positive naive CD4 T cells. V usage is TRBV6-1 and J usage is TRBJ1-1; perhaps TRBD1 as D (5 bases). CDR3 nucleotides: TGTGCCAGCAGTTCCAGGGCGAACACTGAAGCTTTCTTT. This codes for CASSSRANTEAFF.